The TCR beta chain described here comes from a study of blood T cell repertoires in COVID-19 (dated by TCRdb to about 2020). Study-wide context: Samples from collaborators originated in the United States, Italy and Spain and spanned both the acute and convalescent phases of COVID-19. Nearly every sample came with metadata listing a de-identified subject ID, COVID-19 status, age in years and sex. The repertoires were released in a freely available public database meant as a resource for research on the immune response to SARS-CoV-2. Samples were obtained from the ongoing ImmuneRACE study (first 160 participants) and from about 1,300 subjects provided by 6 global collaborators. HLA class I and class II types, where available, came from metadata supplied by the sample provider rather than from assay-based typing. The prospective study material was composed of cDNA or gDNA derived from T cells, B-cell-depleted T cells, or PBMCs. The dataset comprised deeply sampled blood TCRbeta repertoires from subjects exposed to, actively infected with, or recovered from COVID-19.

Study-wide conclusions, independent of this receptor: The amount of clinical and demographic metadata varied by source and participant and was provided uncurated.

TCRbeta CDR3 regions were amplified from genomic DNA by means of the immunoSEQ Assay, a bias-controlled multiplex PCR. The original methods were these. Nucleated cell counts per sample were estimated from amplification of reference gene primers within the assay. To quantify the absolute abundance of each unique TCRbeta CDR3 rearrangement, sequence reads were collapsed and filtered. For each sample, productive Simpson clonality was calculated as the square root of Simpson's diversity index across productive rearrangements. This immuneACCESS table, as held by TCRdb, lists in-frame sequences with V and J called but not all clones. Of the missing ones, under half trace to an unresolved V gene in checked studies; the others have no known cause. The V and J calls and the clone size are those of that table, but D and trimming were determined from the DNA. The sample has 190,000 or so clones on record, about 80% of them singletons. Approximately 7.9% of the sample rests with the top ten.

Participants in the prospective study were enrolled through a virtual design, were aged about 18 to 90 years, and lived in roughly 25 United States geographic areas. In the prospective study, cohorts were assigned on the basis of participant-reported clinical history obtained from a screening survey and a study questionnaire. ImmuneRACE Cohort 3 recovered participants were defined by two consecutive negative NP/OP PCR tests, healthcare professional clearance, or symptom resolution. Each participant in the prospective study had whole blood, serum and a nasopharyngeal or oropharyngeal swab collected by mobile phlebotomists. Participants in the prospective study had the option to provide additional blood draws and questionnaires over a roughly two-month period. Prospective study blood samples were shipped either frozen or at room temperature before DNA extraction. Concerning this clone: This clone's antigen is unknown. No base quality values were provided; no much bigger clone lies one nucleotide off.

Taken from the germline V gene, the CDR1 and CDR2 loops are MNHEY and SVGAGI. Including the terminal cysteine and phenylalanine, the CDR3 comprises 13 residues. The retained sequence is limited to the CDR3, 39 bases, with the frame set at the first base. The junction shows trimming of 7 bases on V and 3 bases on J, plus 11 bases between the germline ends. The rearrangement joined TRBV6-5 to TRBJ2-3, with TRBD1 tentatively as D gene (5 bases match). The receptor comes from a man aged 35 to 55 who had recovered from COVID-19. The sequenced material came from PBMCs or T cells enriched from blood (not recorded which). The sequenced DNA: TGTGCCAGCACAAAGACAGAGACAGATACGCAGTATTTT. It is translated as CASTKTETDTQYF.